Listed below are T cell receptor beta chains from one sample, sequenced in a study of cytomegalovirus exposure and HLA in healthy donors. The assay was immunoSEQ multiplex PCR, and TCRdb's table has in-frame clones only and misses some. The data hold over 150,000 clones, with 75% to 85% observed a single time. Specimen: PBMCs. Source of these receptors: a man aged 30 to 45 in good health and CMV-seronegative. Each CDR3 is given without its conserved first and last residue. Each record gives: CDR3 protein, J gene, V gene, clone size. A row's size may be missing; if present it is once, few, many or a size class.

CDR3 protein: ASSEGEGDQPQH
J gene: TRBJ1-5
V gene: TRBV2
clone size: NA

CDR3 protein: ASSFRLAGTTDTQY
J gene: TRBJ2-3
V gene: TRBV5-1
clone size: NA

CDR3 protein: ASSLDLANYGYT
J gene: TRBJ1-2
V gene: TRBV5-1
clone size: NA

CDR3 protein: ASSIRAGMDGYT
J gene: TRBJ1-2
V gene: TRBV28
clone size: NA

CDR3 protein: ASKGQGFNYGYT
J gene: TRBJ1-2
V gene: TRBV19
clone size: NA

CDR3 protein: ASGGTDDGYT
J gene: TRBJ1-2
V gene: TRBV28
clone size: few

CDR3 protein: ASTKGTSETQY
J gene: TRBJ2-5
V gene: TRBV6-1
clone size: once

CDR3 protein: ASSVQDRGLYGYT
J gene: TRBJ1-2
V gene: TRBV9
clone size: NA

CDR3 protein: ASSLASGPTEAF
J gene: TRBJ1-1
V gene: TRBV5-1
clone size: NA

CDR3 protein: SSSSRTGGLTGELF
J gene: TRBJ2-2
V gene: TRBV7-9
clone size: NA

CDR3 protein: ATSRDRAGEGDTQY
J gene: TRBJ2-3
V gene: TRBV15
clone size: NA

CDR3 protein: ASSSGGADTEAF
J gene: TRBJ1-1
V gene: TRBV7-3
clone size: NA

CDR3 protein: ASSYLLEETQY
J gene: TRBJ2-5
V gene: TRBV7-9
clone size: NA

CDR3 protein: ASSLGASHVNYGYT
J gene: TRBJ1-2
V gene: TRBV5-1
clone size: NA

CDR3 protein: ASSSTSGTFDEKLF
J gene: TRBJ1-4
V gene: TRBV13
clone size: NA